The sample holds a few counts of the clone carrying this TCR beta chain. V gave up 5 bases and J gave up 2 bases; unmatched junction bases: 7. The CDR3 length is 16 residues. Germline V gives CDR1 LNHDA, CDR2 SQIVND (reference sequence). Authors' data handling: Using reference gene primer amplification, nucleated cell counts were estimated. Assay: immunoSEQ multiplex PCR; the TCRdb copy retains only in-frame clones and omits some. The V and J calls and the clone size are those of that table, but D and trimming were determined from the DNA. The table has almost 50,000 clones, roughly 90% seen once. These data belong to a study of blood T cell repertoires in COVID-19. Study details: COVID-19 samples, acute and convalescent, were from the United States, Italy and Spain. From T cells, B-cell-depleted T cells, or PBMCs came the material, which was cDNA or gDNA.

This TCR was sampled from a human donor in a cohort sampled during active COVID-19. This sequence joins TRBV19 and TRBJ2-7, with 12 bases matching TRBD2. The sequenced sample consisted of peripheral blood. The chain's CDR3 is CASSSRTSGTTYEQYF. The CDR3 nucleotides are TGTGCCAGTAGTTCACGGACTAGCGGGACCACCTACGAGCAGTACTTC.